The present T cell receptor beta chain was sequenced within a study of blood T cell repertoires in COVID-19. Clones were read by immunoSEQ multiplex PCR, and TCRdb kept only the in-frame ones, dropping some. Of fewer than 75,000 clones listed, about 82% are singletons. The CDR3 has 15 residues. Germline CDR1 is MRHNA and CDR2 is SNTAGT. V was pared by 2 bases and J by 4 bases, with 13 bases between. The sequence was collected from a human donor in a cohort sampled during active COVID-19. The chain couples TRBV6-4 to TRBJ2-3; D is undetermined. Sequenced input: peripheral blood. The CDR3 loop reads CASSDGGLGSDTQYF. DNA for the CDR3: TGTGCCAGCAGTGACGGCGGTCTAGGCTCAGATACGCAGTATTTT.